This T cell receptor (beta chain) was retrieved from a study of cytomegalovirus exposure and HLA in healthy donors. As for the study in general: An earlier analysis identified 110 million or so unique TCR beta sequences in some 180 million T cells.

PCR was performed using 60 Vbeta and 13 Jbeta primers. The repertoire was sequenced with immunoSEQ multiplex PCR; TCRdb's copy has only in-frame clones and lacks some. The sample has some 110,000 clones; approximately 16% are singletons. General study findings and limits: TCR beta chain V- and J-gene trimming was linked, in a later analysis, to a missense variant in DCLRE1C.

CDR1 is SQVTM and CDR2 is ANQGSEA in the germline V gene. V was shortened by 3 bases and J by 6 bases, with 14 bases between the two germline ends. The CDR3 consists of 13 residues. This clone turned up a few times. Its antigen is currently unknown. Donors showed nominal health when sampled, although they likely had unrecorded immune exposures. The receptor was isolated from a female donor in good health and CMV-seronegative. Sequencing was performed on PBMCs. The chain recombines TRBV29-1 with TRBJ1-2; tentatively, D is TRBD1 (5 bases). CDR3 in DNA: TGCAGCGTTGATTACTCAGGGATCCATGGCTACACCTTC. This encodes CSVDYSGIHGYTF.